These T cell receptor beta chains were read from a single sample in a study of T-cell memory formation after mild COVID-19. TCRdb re-called the 5' RACE reads with MiXCR, one entry per CDR3 protein. The data hold 250,000 to 300,000 distinct CDR3 sequences, with around 15% observed a single time. What was sequenced was PBMCs or a T cell subset sorted from them (not recorded which). The receptors shown here come from a man between 18 and 35 years old who had mild COVID-19 (a few samples of this study predate the infection). Cell type and time point are not known. Each CDR3 is given with its conserved first and last residue. Each record gives: clone size, J gene, V gene, D gene, CDR3 protein, CDR3 DNA. A D gene is named only where the DNA matches it firmly. A row's size may be missing; if present it is once, few, many or a size class.

clone size: NA
J gene: TRBJ1-2
V gene: TRBV10-1
D gene: NA
CDR3 protein: CASSEDRQYGYTF
CDR3 DNA: TGCGCCAGCAGTGAGGACAGGCAATATGGCTACACCTTC

clone size: NA
J gene: TRBJ2-5
V gene: TRBV18
D gene: NA
CDR3 protein: CASSPPNPPKTQYF
CDR3 DNA: TGTGCCAGCTCACCACCTAACCCCCCTAAGACCCAGTACTTC

clone size: once
J gene: TRBJ1-2
V gene: TRBV6-2/TRBV6-3
D gene: NA
CDR3 protein: CASQRNTVNYGYTF
CDR3 DNA: TGTGCCAGCCAAAGGAATACAGTGAACTATGGCTACACCTTC

clone size: NA
J gene: TRBJ2-2
V gene: TRBV7-2
D gene: NA
CDR3 protein: CASSLDPPGNTGELFF
CDR3 DNA: TGTGCCAGCAGCTTAGATCCTCCAGGGAACACCGGGGAGCTGTTTTTT

clone size: NA
J gene: TRBJ1-5
V gene: TRBV10-2
D gene: NA
CDR3 protein: CASSDTGASNQPQHF
CDR3 DNA: TGCGCCAGCAGTGATACGGGGGCGAGCAATCAGCCCCAGCATTTT

clone size: NA
J gene: TRBJ2-2
V gene: TRBV4-3
D gene: TRBD1
CDR3 protein: CASSQEPAGQGGTGELFF
CDR3 DNA: TGCGCCAGCAGCCAAGAACCGGCCGGACAGGGGGGAACCGGGGAGCTGTTTTTT

clone size: many
J gene: TRBJ2-3
V gene: TRBV4-1
D gene: NA
CDR3 protein: CASSQARVGDTQYF
CDR3 DNA: TGCGCCAGCAGCCAAGCTAGGGTTGGGGATACGCAGTATTTT

clone size: few
J gene: TRBJ2-6
V gene: TRBV6-5
D gene: NA
CDR3 protein: CASSLTFSGANVLTF
CDR3 DNA: TGTGCCAGCAGCTTGACCTTTTCTGGGGCCAACGTCCTGACTTTC

clone size: NA
J gene: TRBJ2-7
V gene: TRBV7-2
D gene: TRBD2
CDR3 protein: CASSSITSGGLYEQYF
CDR3 DNA: TGTGCCAGCAGCTCCATAACTAGCGGGGGACTCTACGAGCAGTACTTC

clone size: few
J gene: TRBJ2-3
V gene: TRBV7-2
D gene: TRBD2
CDR3 protein: CATDALAGGTQYF
CDR3 DNA: TGTGCCACAGATGCCCTAGCGGGGGGGACGCAGTATTTT

clone size: few
J gene: TRBJ2-1
V gene: TRBV12-3/TRBV12-4
D gene: TRBD2
CDR3 protein: CASRPSGAGDEQFF
CDR3 DNA: TGTGCCAGCAGGCCTAGCGGGGCTGGCGATGAGCAGTTCTTC

clone size: few
J gene: TRBJ2-5
V gene: TRBV29-1
D gene: NA
CDR3 protein: CSVEGWQEETQYF
CDR3 DNA: TGCAGCGTTGAAGGGTGGCAGGAAGAGACCCAGTACTTC

clone size: NA
J gene: TRBJ1-4
V gene: TRBV6-5
D gene: TRBD1
CDR3 protein: CASSYDRGGEKLFF
CDR3 DNA: TGTGCCAGCAGTTACGACAGGGGGGGTGAAAAACTGTTTTTT

clone size: few
J gene: TRBJ2-1
V gene: TRBV12-3/TRBV12-4
D gene: TRBD1
CDR3 protein: CASSFQQGSEQFF
CDR3 DNA: TGTGCCAGCAGTTTCCAACAGGGGTCTGAGCAGTTCTTC

clone size: few
J gene: TRBJ1-5
V gene: TRBV28
D gene: NA
CDR3 protein: CASSFTQGLGQPQHF
CDR3 DNA: TGTGCCAGCAGTTTCACACAGGGCTTGGGTCAGCCCCAGCATTTT

clone size: NA
J gene: TRBJ2-3
V gene: TRBV6-5
D gene: NA
CDR3 protein: CASSYSQGSTQYF
CDR3 DNA: TGTGCCAGCAGTTACTCGCAGGGGTCTACGCAGTATTTT

clone size: NA
J gene: TRBJ1-1
V gene: TRBV4-3
D gene: TRBD1
CDR3 protein: CASSSFQGAEAFF
CDR3 DNA: TGCGCCAGCAGCTCCTTTCAGGGGGCTGAAGCTTTCTTT

clone size: NA
J gene: TRBJ2-3
V gene: TRBV10-3
D gene: TRBD1
CDR3 protein: CAVLGQGVGDTQYF
CDR3 DNA: TGTGCCGTGCTGGGACAGGGGGTTGGAGATACGCAGTATTTT

clone size: few
J gene: TRBJ1-1
V gene: TRBV7-9
D gene: NA
CDR3 protein: CASSLAQGKNTEAFF
CDR3 DNA: TGTGCCAGCAGCTTAGCGCAGGGGAAGAACACTGAAGCTTTCTTT

clone size: NA
J gene: TRBJ2-5
V gene: TRBV7-9
D gene: NA
CDR3 protein: CASSFGGAQETQYF
CDR3 DNA: TGTGCCAGCAGCTTCGGGGGAGCGCAAGAGACCCAGTACTTC

clone size: NA
J gene: TRBJ2-2
V gene: TRBV6-6
D gene: NA
CDR3 protein: CASRSRAGELFF
CDR3 DNA: TGTGCCAGCAGGTCCAGGGCCGGGGAGCTGTTTTTT